Included here is one T cell receptor (beta chain) sequence, with context. The count of this clone is one. Its cognate antigen has yet to be identified. No much larger clone is present one base from it, and per-base qualities are unavailable. The data belong to a study of cytotoxic CD8 clonotypes in ibrutinib-treated CLL listed by TCRdb under 2021. Broadly, across the study: The cohort had some eleven relapsed/refractory and roughly 14 treatment-naive patients; approximately 18 were IGHV unmutated. Responses were partial in about 25 patients and complete in 2; after median around 72 months follow-up, about 14 stayed in remission and 12 progressed. Response samples were obtained after a median of around eleven months of treatment, with a range of roughly 6 to 36 months. An average of 255,043 productive templates and some 99,000 productive rearrangements was obtained per sample. Of the 70 to 90 people in the trial, around 26 had longitudinal samples available. Cryopreserved peripheral blood mononuclear cells were obtained before treatment, at response, and at either sustained remission or disease progression. Patients were still on ibrutinib when every remission and progressive disease sample was collected.

For TCR beta library preparation, around 2.2 micrograms of genomic DNA was extracted from cryopreserved PBMCs. Longitudinal blood samples from CLL patients on ibrutinib monotherapy were analyzed using high-throughput TCR beta sequencing. The patients were enrolled in a single-center, open-label phase 2 trial of ibrutinib monotherapy. Including the terminal cysteine and phenylalanine, the CDR3 comprises 14 residues. Just CDR3 DNA is preserved here, 42 bases in frame from base 1. Between the V and J ends, shortened by 4 bases and 1 base respectively, the junction contains 11 bases. The germline V gene yields SGHRS for CDR1 and YFSETQ for CDR2. The goal of deep resolution MiSeq sequencing was a depth between 1 in 1 million and 1 in 200,000 T cells, and coverage averaged 10x per clonotype. The immunoSEQ hsTCRB Kit was used to generate the TCR beta libraries. As for the original processing: ImmunoSEQ Data Assistant and ImmunoSEQ Analyzer were used for data analysis, and V, D and J genes were assigned according to IMGT definitions. Clonality, with values ranging from 0 to 1, was calculated as one minus the normalized Shannon entropy of productive rearrangement frequencies. Only overrepresented clonotypes making up at least 0.05% of each patient's repertoire were included in the public clonotype analysis. Some twelve repertoires from age-matched healthy donors, obtained from immuneACCESS, served as clonality controls. TCRdb obtained this table from immuneACCESS and retained in-frame rearrangements with V and J assigned. These tables miss some clones; where compared with another copy, unresolved V genes account for less than half of the shortfall, and the remainder is unexplained. The V and J calls and clone size are taken from that table; D and trimming were inferred from the DNA. This sample has fewer than 400,000 clones in its table, and 67% of those were observed once. Jointly, the top ten make up 6.3% of the sample.

Overall study results and their limits: Public clonotypes were rare and either contracted or stayed stable during treatment, and the rise in clonality at ibrutinib response reflected the expansion of private clonotypes. At ibrutinib response clonality went up, during sustained remission it held steady, and at progression it dropped back toward baseline. Sampling times were not matched between sustained-remission and progressing patients, and lymph node repertoires were not studied. At baseline, clonality was higher than in age-matched healthy donors and showed a strong correlation with circulating CD8+ T-cell counts.

The origin of this receptor is a human donor with chronic lymphocytic leukemia. This specimen was PBMCs, taken after 36 months of ibrutinib treatment. Rearrangement joined TRBV5-1 to TRBJ1-1; too little of a D gene remains to name it. The bases are TGCGCCAGCAGCCGATCACCTCCGAACACTGAAGCTTTCTTT. This is translated as CASSRSPPNTEAFF.